This TCR beta chain originates from a study of blood T cell repertoires in COVID-19. Study overall: T cells, B-cell-depleted T cells, or PBMCs supplied cDNA or gDNA.

V was clipped by 1 base and J by 8 bases, with 17 bases between them. The length of the CDR3 is 15 residues. In germline, CDR1 is SGHTA, CDR2 FQGNSA. The method was immunoSEQ multiplex PCR; TCRdb's version includes in-frame clones alone and lacks a portion of them. The table lists around 300,000 clones, around 85% of them singletons, with under 3% in the top ten. The sequence derives from a woman in her 50s who had recovered from COVID-19. This chain links TRBV7-2 with TRBJ1-2; D gene unclear. The sequenced material came from PBMCs or T cells enriched from blood (not recorded which). The CDR3 nucleotides are TGTGCCAGCAGCTTAGGCGGGTCCGGGTTTGGCGGCTACACCTTC. Translation: CASSLGGSGFGGYTF.